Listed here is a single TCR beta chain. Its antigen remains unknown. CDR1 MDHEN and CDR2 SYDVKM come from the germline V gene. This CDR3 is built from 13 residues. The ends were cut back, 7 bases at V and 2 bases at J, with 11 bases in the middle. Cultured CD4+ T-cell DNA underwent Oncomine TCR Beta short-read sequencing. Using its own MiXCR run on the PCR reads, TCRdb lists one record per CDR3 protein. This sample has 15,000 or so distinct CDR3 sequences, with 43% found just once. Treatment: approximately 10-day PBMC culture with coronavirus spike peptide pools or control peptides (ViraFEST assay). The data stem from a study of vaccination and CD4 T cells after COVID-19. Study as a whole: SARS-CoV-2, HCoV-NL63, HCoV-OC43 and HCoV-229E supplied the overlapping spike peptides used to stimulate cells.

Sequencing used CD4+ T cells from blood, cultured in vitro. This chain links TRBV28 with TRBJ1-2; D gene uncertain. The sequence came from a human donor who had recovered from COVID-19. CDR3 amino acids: CASKLNNNYGYTF. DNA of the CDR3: TGTGCCAGCAAGTTAAACAACAACTATGGCTACACCTTC.